This T cell receptor beta chain was retrieved from a study of OX40 agonist ivuxolimab in advanced cancers. Overall study context: Patients took ivuxolimab, an agonistic anti-OX40 (CD134) antibody. Of mixed ages from roughly 23 to 80 and averaging 60 years, the group was 65% to 85% male. Study findings and constraints: Partial responders receiving 0.1-3.0 mg/kg showed among the lowest clonal expansion. At doses 0.1 to 3.0 mg/kg, CD4+ and CD8+ clones expanded.

A remark on this clone: Antigen: not known.

The data were produced by immunoSEQ multiplex PCR, yet TCRdb's version contains in-frame clones alone and is incomplete. This sample has about 100,000 clones, with 90% found just once. V lost 8 bases to trimming and J lost 6 bases, with 12 bases between them. Per germline, CDR1 MDHEN and CDR2 SYDVKM. This CDR3 is 12 amino acids long. This clonotype originated in an adult with an advanced solid tumor such as melanoma, head and neck, liver or kidney cancer. The sequencing here drew on CD4+ or CD8+ T cells sorted from blood, taken in a trial of the OX40 agonist ivuxolimab. The rearrangement joins TRBV28 to TRBJ2-3, with a tentative D call TRBD2 (5 bases). Here the CDR3 reads CASGLRRDTQYF. In DNA form, the CDR3 reads TGTGCCAGCGGATTAAGGAGGGATACGCAGTATTTT. Drawing the rest from reference TRBV28 and TRBJ2-3, the complete variable domain is DVKVTQSSRYLVKRTGEKVFLECVQDMDHENMFWYRQDPGLGLRLIYFSYDVKMKEKGDIPEGYSVSREKKERFSLILESASTNQTSMYLCASGLRRDTQYFGPGTRLTVL.